The 3 T cell receptor beta chains below come from one sample, sequenced in a study of blood T cell repertoires in COVID-19 (dated by TCRdb to the early 2020s). Libraries were prepared through the immunoSEQ multiplex PCR assay. The table was pulled from immuneACCESS by TCRdb, which kept in-frame rearrangements only. Such tables lose some clones; where checked, under half of the loss comes from unresolved V genes, and the rest has no known cause. This sample has some 81,000 clones in its table, and nearly 95% of those were observed once. Of the sample, about 4.7% is held by the ten largest clones. Sequenced: peripheral blood. All receptors come from a human donor with active COVID-19. The donor label of this sample is uncertain.

The J gene is TRBJ1-1, the V gene TRBV21-1. TRBV21-1 is a pseudogene. The CDR3 length is 13 residues. CDR3 sequence reads: CASSRGGNTEAFF. CDR3 bases: TGTGCCAGCAGCAGGGGGGGGAACACTGAAGCTTTCTTT.

V is TRBV12-3 or TRBV12-4 and J is TRBJ1-2, with 7 bases aligning to TRBD1. The CDR3 loop spans 12 amino acids. V was clipped by 8 bases and J by 2 bases; unmatched bases: 2. The CDR3 nucleotides read TGTGCCAGCTTACAGGGGAACTATGGCTACACCTTC. Residues: CASLQGNYGYTF.

This chain uses TRBV13 with TRBJ2-7, with D tentatively TRBD1 (6 bases). Germline CDR1 and CDR2: PRHDT and FYEKMQ (reference sequence). This CDR3 has 14 amino acids. The ends were cut back, 4 bases at V and 1 base at J, with 11 bases in the middle. The chain's CDR3 is CASSSQGTSYEQYF. For the CDR3, the DNA is TGTGCCAGCAGCTCCCAGGGGACATCCTACGAGCAGTACTTC. Variable domain in full (rest from reference TRBV13 and TRBJ2-7): AAGVIQSPRHLIKEKRETATLKCYPIPRHDTVYWYQQGPGQDPQFLISFYEKMQSDKGSIPDRFSAQQFSDYHSELNMSSLELGDSALYFCASSSQGTSYEQYFGPGTRLTVT.